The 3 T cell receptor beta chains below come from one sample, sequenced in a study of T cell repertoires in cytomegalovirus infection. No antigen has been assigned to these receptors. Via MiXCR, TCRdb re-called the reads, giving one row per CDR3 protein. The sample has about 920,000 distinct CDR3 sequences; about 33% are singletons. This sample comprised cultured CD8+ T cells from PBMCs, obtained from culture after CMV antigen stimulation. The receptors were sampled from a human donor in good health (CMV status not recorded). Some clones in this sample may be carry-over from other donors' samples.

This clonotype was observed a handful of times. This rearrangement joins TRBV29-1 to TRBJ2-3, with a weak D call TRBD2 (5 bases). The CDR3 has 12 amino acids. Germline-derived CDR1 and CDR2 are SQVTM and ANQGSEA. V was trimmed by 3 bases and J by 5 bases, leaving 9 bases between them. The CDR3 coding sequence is TGCAGCGTTGACCCCAGCGGAGATACGCAGTATTTT. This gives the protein CSVDPSGDTQYF.

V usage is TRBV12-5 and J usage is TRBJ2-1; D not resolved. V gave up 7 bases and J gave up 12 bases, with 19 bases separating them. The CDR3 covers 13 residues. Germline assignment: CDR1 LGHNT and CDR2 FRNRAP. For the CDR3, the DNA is TGTGCTAGTGCCATGGGTGGGCGGCAATGGCAGTTCTTC. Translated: CASAMGGRQWQFF.

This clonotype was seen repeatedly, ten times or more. The CDR3 reads CASSFLTGSSYEQYV. CDR3 DNA sequence: TGTGCCAGCAGCTTTCTGACAGGAAGCTCCTACGAGCAGTACGTC. V gene TRBV7-2 combines with J gene TRBJ2-7; weak D call: TRBD1 (6 bases). V lost 3 bases and J lost 0, with 12 bases in between. Germline lookup yields CDR1 SGHTA and CDR2 FQGNSA. There are 15 residues in the CDR3.